This is a list of T cell receptor beta chains from one sample in a study of T-cell reconstitution after alpha-beta-depleted transplantation in children. One entry per CDR3 protein, called by TCRdb with MiXCR from the PCR reads. The table records fewer than 350,000 distinct CDR3 sequences, 10% of them present only once. This material consisted of PBMCs, taken before TCRalphabeta/CD19-depleted stem cell transplant. Receptors originate from a boy less than two years old with acute myeloid leukemia, due to receive a stem cell transplant. Both conserved end residues are part of each CDR3. The order of the fields is clone size, D gene, J gene, V gene, CDR3 protein, CDR3 DNA. D genes are given only for firm matches. The size entry is marked missing in some rows and otherwise reads once, few, many or a size class.

size: many
D: TRBD2
J: TRBJ2-7
V: TRBV28
CDR3: CASSFSGEGYEQYF
DNA: TGTGCCAGCAGTTTCTCTGGGGAGGGGTACGAGCAGTACTTC

size: many
D: -
J: TRBJ2-3
V: TRBV20-1
CDR3: CSARGVSRGTDTQYF
DNA: TGCAGTGCCCGCGGGGTTAGCCGGGGCACAGATACGCAGTATTTT

size: many
D: TRBD2
J: TRBJ2-5
V: TRBV7-2
CDR3: CASSGTIQETQYF
DNA: TGTGCCAGCAGTGGGACTATCCAAGAGACCCAGTACTTC

size: many
D: TRBD1
J: TRBJ2-7
V: TRBV11-2
CDR3: CASRAGTGAFYEQYF
DNA: TGTGCCAGCAGGGCCGGGACAGGTGCCTTCTACGAGCAGTACTTC

size: few
D: TRBD1
J: TRBJ2-1
V: TRBV28
CDR3: CASSHRDRGQTRWQFF
DNA: TGTGCCAGCAGTCACCGGGACAGGGGGCAGACAAGATGGCAGTTCTTC

size: few
D: TRBD1
J: TRBJ2-7
V: TRBV6-1
CDR3: CASSGQGILWEQYF
DNA: TGTGCCAGCAGTGGACAGGGAATCCTCTGGGAGCAGTACTTC

size: many
D: -
J: TRBJ1-2
V: TRBV16
CDR3: CASSHRNYGYTF
DNA: TGTGCCAGTAGCCACCGTAACTATGGCTACACCTTC

size: many
D: -
J: TRBJ2-3
V: TRBV7-9
CDR3: CASSLVVEDTQYF
DNA: TGTGCCAGCAGCTTAGTGGTAGAAGATACGCAGTATTTT

size: few
D: TRBD1
J: TRBJ2-5
V: TRBV12-3/TRBV12-4
CDR3: CASSPRGSGQQETQYF
DNA: TGTGCCAGCAGTCCTCGGGGTTCGGGACAGCAAGAGACCCAGTACTTC

size: many
D: -
J: TRBJ2-3
V: TRBV3-1
CDR3: CASSQDPRDTDTQYF
DNA: TGTGCCAGCAGCCAAGACCCTAGAGACACAGATACGCAGTATTTT

size: many
D: -
J: TRBJ2-7
V: TRBV28
CDR3: CASSSMRRGPSYEQYF
DNA: TGTGCCAGCAGTTCAATGAGGCGGGGGCCTTCCTACGAGCAGTACTTC

size: many
D: -
J: TRBJ1-4
V: TRBV19
CDR3: CASSIGSAWEKLFF
DNA: TGTGCCAGTAGTATCGGCAGCGCCTGGGAAAAACTGTTTTTT

size: many
D: TRBD1
J: TRBJ1-1
V: TRBV5-5
CDR3: CASSFAGGTEAFF
DNA: TGTGCCAGCAGCTTTGCAGGGGGCACTGAAGCTTTCTTT

size: many
D: TRBD2
J: TRBJ2-5
V: TRBV5-4
CDR3: CASSRKLAGAGETQYF
DNA: TGTGCCAGCAGCAGAAAACTAGCGGGAGCGGGTGAGACCCAGTACTTC

size: many
D: -
J: TRBJ2-7
V: TRBV7-2
CDR3: CASSLSRTGPGNEQYF
DNA: TGTGCCAGCAGCTTATCTCGAACAGGGCCGGGCAACGAGCAGTACTTC

size: many
D: -
J: TRBJ2-7
V: TRBV5-1
CDR3: CASSLLRGSYEQYF
DNA: TGCGCCAGCAGCTTGTTACGGGGCTCCTACGAGCAGTACTTC

size: many
D: -
J: TRBJ2-5
V: TRBV29-1
CDR3: CSADGNRVRETQYF
DNA: TGCAGCGCAGATGGCAACAGGGTCCGAGAGACCCAGTACTTC

size: many
D: -
J: TRBJ2-2
V: TRBV5-5
CDR3: CASSLRQGVTGELFF
DNA: TGTGCCAGCAGCTTGAGGCAGGGTGTGACCGGGGAGCTGTTTTTT

size: -
D: -
J: TRBJ2-1
V: TRBV21-1
CDR3: CASSRDKNEQFF
DNA: TGTGCCAGCAGCCGGGACAAAAATGAGCAGTTCTTC

size: few
D: TRBD1
J: TRBJ1-2
V: TRBV7-9
CDR3: CASSDRDRPYGYTF
DNA: TGTGCCAGCAGCGACCGGGACAGACCTTATGGCTACACCTTC

size: many
D: -
J: TRBJ2-7
V: TRBV15
CDR3: CATSIQGTYEQYF
DNA: TGTGCCACCAGCATTCAGGGCACCTACGAGCAGTACTTC

size: many
D: -
J: TRBJ2-5
V: TRBV6-1
CDR3: CASGLTGFQETQYF
DNA: TGTGCCAGCGGTCTTACAGGGTTCCAAGAGACCCAGTACTTC

size: many
D: -
J: TRBJ2-5
V: TRBV10-3
CDR3: CAISETHVLGETQYF
DNA: TGTGCCATCAGTGAAACCCACGTCCTAGGAGAGACCCAGTACTTC

size: many
D: -
J: TRBJ2-2
V: TRBV7-9
CDR3: CASSKRAGDTGELFF
DNA: TGTGCCAGCAGCAAGAGGGCAGGGGACACCGGGGAGCTGTTTTTT

size: few
D: TRBD2
J: TRBJ2-2
V: TRBV11-2
CDR3: CASRLGTSRVAGELFF
DNA: TGTGCCAGCAGATTGGGGACTAGCAGGGTTGCCGGGGAGCTGTTTTTT

size: many
D: -
J: TRBJ2-7
V: TRBV28
CDR3: CASSWTVYEQYF
DNA: TGTGCCAGCAGTTGGACAGTCTACGAGCAGTACTTC

size: many
D: -
J: TRBJ1-5
V: TRBV6-5
CDR3: CASSYSHFFKGSNQPQHF
DNA: TGTGCCAGCAGTTACTCGCATTTCTTCAAGGGCAGCAATCAGCCCCAGCATTTT

size: few
D: TRBD2
J: TRBJ2-1
V: TRBV5-6
CDR3: CASSFRSGSPYNEQFF
DNA: TGTGCCAGCAGCTTCCGTAGCGGGAGTCCCTACAATGAGCAGTTCTTC

size: -
D: -
J: TRBJ2-3
V: TRBV28
CDR3: CASSRPLGPSTDTQYF
DNA: TGTGCCAGCAGTCGTCCACTAGGCCCTAGCACAGATACGCAGTATTTT

size: many
D: TRBD2
J: TRBJ2-3
V: TRBV24-1
CDR3: CATSGPGGRDTQYF
DNA: TGTGCCACCAGTGGCCCGGGGGGAAGAGATACGCAGTATTTT

size: many
D: TRBD2
J: TRBJ2-2
V: TRBV28
CDR3: CASTNTGGDTGELFF
DNA: TGTGCCAGCACCAATACCGGGGGGGACACCGGGGAGCTGTTTTTT

size: many
D: -
J: TRBJ1-2
V: TRBV7-2
CDR3: CASSLGRLGQYGYTF
DNA: TGTGCCAGCAGCTTAGGTAGGCTTGGACAGTATGGCTACACCTTC

size: many
D: TRBD1
J: TRBJ2-7
V: TRBV7-9
CDR3: CASSQTGAHEQYF
DNA: TGTGCCAGCAGCCAAACAGGGGCCCACGAGCAGTACTTC

size: -
D: -
J: TRBJ2-1
V: TRBV7-2
CDR3: CASSLAGTFDNEQFF
DNA: TGTGCCAGCAGCTTAGCTGGGACCTTTGACAATGAGCAGTTCTTC

size: many
D: TRBD1
J: TRBJ2-7
V: TRBV9
CDR3: CASSLSPTGGGSYEQYF
DNA: TGTGCCAGCAGCCTCTCTCCGACAGGGGGTGGTTCCTACGAGCAGTACTTC

size: -
D: TRBD1
J: TRBJ2-2
V: TRBV6-2/TRBV6-3
CDR3: CASGMGRPGTGDPGELFF
DNA: TGTGCCAGCGGTATGGGACGACCCGGGACAGGGGATCCCGGGGAGCTGTTTTTT

size: few
D: -
J: TRBJ2-5
V: TRBV28
CDR3: CASSLNRRGTTQYF
DNA: TGTGCCAGCAGTTTGAACAGGCGGGGCACGACCCAGTACTTC

size: many
D: -
J: TRBJ2-1
V: TRBV25-1
CDR3: CASSDLRASGQFF
DNA: TGTGCCAGCAGTGATCTACGGGCCTCCGGGCAGTTCTTC

size: many
D: -
J: TRBJ2-5
V: TRBV12-3/TRBV12-4
CDR3: CASSSPRDLDKTQYF
DNA: TGTGCCAGCAGTTCCCCCCGGGACTTAGATAAGACCCAGTACTTC

size: many
D: -
J: TRBJ2-7
V: TRBV24-1
CDR3: CATSDRTEQYF
DNA: TGTGCCACCAGTGATCGGACGGAGCAGTACTTC

size: -
D: -
J: TRBJ2-1
V: TRBV11-2
CDR3: CASSPSSSYEQFF
DNA: TGTGCCAGCAGCCCGTCCTCTAGCTATGAGCAGTTCTTC

size: many
D: -
J: TRBJ2-3
V: TRBV4-3
CDR3: CASSPRAAPYTDTQYF
DNA: TGCGCCAGCAGCCCGAGAGCGGCCCCTTACACAGATACGCAGTATTTT

size: many
D: -
J: TRBJ2-5
V: TRBV20-1
CDR3: CSARDPDQWETQYF
DNA: TGCAGTGCTAGAGATCCAGATCAGTGGGAGACCCAGTACTTC

size: many
D: -
J: TRBJ1-2
V: TRBV21-1
CDR3: CASRWTGQYGYTF
DNA: TGTGCCAGCAGATGGACAGGGCAGTATGGCTACACCTTC

size: many
D: TRBD2
J: TRBJ2-7
V: TRBV13
CDR3: CASTRTSGGLSYEQYF
DNA: TGTGCCAGCACCCGAACTAGCGGGGGCCTCTCCTACGAGCAGTACTTC

size: many
D: TRBD2
J: TRBJ2-7
V: TRBV7-2
CDR3: CASSTGTSGSDEQYF
DNA: TGTGCCAGCAGCACCGGGACTAGCGGGAGCGACGAGCAGTACTTC

size: many
D: -
J: TRBJ1-2
V: TRBV4-1
CDR3: CASSQDRELTGYTF
DNA: TGCGCCAGCAGCCAAGATCGGGAACTGACTGGCTACACCTTC

size: many
D: -
J: TRBJ1-5
V: TRBV5-6
CDR3: CASSLGHSNQPQHF
DNA: TGTGCCAGCAGCTTGGGACATTCCAATCAGCCCCAGCATTTT

size: many
D: TRBD1
J: TRBJ2-6
V: TRBV20-1
CDR3: CSARVVGQSPSGANVLTF
DNA: TGCAGTGCTAGAGTGGTGGGACAGAGTCCCTCTGGGGCCAACGTCCTGACTTTC

size: many
D: -
J: TRBJ1-1
V: TRBV5-1
CDR3: CASRMINTEAFF
DNA: TGCGCCAGCCGTATGATCAACACTGAAGCTTTCTTT

size: many
D: TRBD2
J: TRBJ2-1
V: TRBV9
CDR3: CASSVAPGLAYNEQFF
DNA: TGTGCCAGCAGCGTAGCACCGGGACTAGCCTACAATGAGCAGTTCTTC

size: many
D: -
J: TRBJ2-1
V: TRBV7-2
CDR3: CASSLLAGGGQGRNEQFF
DNA: TGTGCCAGCAGCTTACTCGCGGGGGGAGGACAGGGGAGAAATGAGCAGTTCTTC

size: many
D: TRBD2
J: TRBJ2-1
V: TRBV20-1
CDR3: CSASLGLAGDYEQFF
DNA: TGCAGTGCTAGCCTGGGACTAGCGGGAGACTATGAGCAGTTCTTC

size: many
D: -
J: TRBJ2-3
V: TRBV3-1
CDR3: CASSQDSVDTQYF
DNA: TGTGCCAGCAGCCAAGACTCGGTAGATACGCAGTATTTT

size: many
D: -
J: TRBJ2-2
V: TRBV24-1
CDR3: CATSDLLGGPGELFF
DNA: TGTGCCACCAGTGATTTGCTGGGGGGGCCCGGGGAGCTGTTTTTT